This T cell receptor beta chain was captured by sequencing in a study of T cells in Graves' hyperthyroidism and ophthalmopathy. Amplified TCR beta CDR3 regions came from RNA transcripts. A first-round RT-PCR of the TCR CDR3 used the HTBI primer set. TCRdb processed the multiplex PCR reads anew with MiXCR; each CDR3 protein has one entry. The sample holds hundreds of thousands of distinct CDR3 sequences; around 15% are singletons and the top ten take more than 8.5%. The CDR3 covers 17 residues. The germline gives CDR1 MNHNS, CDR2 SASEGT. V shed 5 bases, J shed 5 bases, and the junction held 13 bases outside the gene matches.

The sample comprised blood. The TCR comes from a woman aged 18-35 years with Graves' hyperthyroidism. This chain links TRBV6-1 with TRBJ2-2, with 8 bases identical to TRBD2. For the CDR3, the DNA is TGTGCCAGCAGTTATAGGAGGGGTAGCGGGATTACCGGGGAGCTGTTTTTT. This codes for CASSYRRGSGITGELFF.